Listed here are 25 T cell receptor beta chains from one sample, sequenced in a study of STAT5B mutations in CD4+ large granular lymphocyte leukemia. Profiling relied on immunoSEQ multiplex PCR, and the TCRdb table lists in-frame clones only, not all of them. The sample yields around 23,000 clones, roughly 82% seen once. Sequenced sample: CD4+ T cells from blood buffy coats. All receptors come from a human donor in good health.

This sequence joins TRBV10-3 and TRBJ2-7; 8 bases fit TRBD1. Per germline, CDR1 ENHRY and CDR2 SYGVKD. J was trimmed by 5 bases and V by 2 bases; bases with no gene match: 11. The CDR3 extends over 16 amino acids. CDR3 bases: TGTGCCATCAGTGAGCGCTTCCAGGGGGCAAAGGACGAGCAGTACTTC. Translation: CAISERFQGAKDEQYF.

The gene calls are TRBV9 and TRBJ1-2; perhaps TRBD1 as D (5 bases). Between the trimmed V and J ends, which lost 0 bases and 7 bases, there was a span of 10 bases. Germline V gene data show CDR1 as SGDLS and CDR2 as YYNGEE. The CDR3 is 13 residues long. The CDR3 DNA sequence: TGTGCCAGCAGCGTAGAAACCGGGACTGGCTACACCTTC. It is translated as CASSVETGTGYTF.

The chain couples TRBV7-9 to TRBJ2-5; no definite D call. Germline V lookup: CDR1 SEHNR, CDR2 FQNEAQ (reference sequence). The CDR3 is 16 residues long. Trimming shortened V by 5 bases and J by 1 base, and 17 bases separated the two germline ends. DNA for the CDR3: TGTGCCAGCAGCCTCGACCCTAGGAAACCCCAAGAGACCCAGTACTTC. Protein: CASSLDPRKPQETQYF.

The chain employs TRBV10-3 and TRBJ2-2; D may correspond to TRBD1 or TRBD2 (5 bases each). CDR1 is ENHRY, CDR2 SYGVKD, per germline. The CDR3 is 14 residues long. V was trimmed by 10 bases and J by 0 bases, leaving 12 bases between them. CDR3 DNA: TGTGCCACGCAGGGACGGTCGAACACCGGGGAGCTGTTTTTT. Protein: CATQGRSNTGELFF.

The CDR3 protein is CASSLTSGGISYEQYF. The CDR3 bases are TGTGCCAGCAGCCTGACTAGCGGGGGAATTTCCTACGAGCAGTACTTC. This sequence joins TRBV27 and TRBJ2-7; TRBD2 aligns across 12 bases. The CDR3 is 16 residues long. V was pared by 6 bases and J by 1 base, with 7 bases of the junction left unmatched. Germline loops: CDR1 MNHEY, CDR2 SMNVEV (reference sequence).

The chain links TRBV4-3 to TRBJ1-1, with D perhaps TRBD1 (6 bases). Germline V gene lookup returns CDR1 LGHNA and CDR2 YSLEER. The CDR3 runs to 15 residues. Trimming took 0 bases from V and 6 from J, leaving 14 bases between them. CDR3 residues: CASSQDRTGYAEAFF. CDR3 nucleotide sequence: TGCGCCAGCAGCCAAGATCGTACAGGGTATGCTGAAGCTTTCTTT.

This chain links TRBV7-9 with TRBJ1-4; D possibly corresponds to TRBD1 (5 bases). Germline V gene data show CDR1 as SEHNR and CDR2 as FQNEAQ (reference sequence). The CDR3 consists of 17 residues. Trimming pared 5 bases from V and 1 base from J, leaving 17 bases between. The CDR3 spells CASSPNGRAGTNEKLFF. DNA of the CDR3: TGTGCCAGCAGCCCCAACGGCAGGGCTGGAACTAATGAAAAACTGTTTTTT.

The chain carries TRBV5-1 and TRBJ2-2; D not certain. This CDR3 region has 13 residues. Trimming stripped 3 bases from V and 3 bases from J, with 6 bases between. Germline V gene data show CDR1 as SGHRS and CDR2 as YFSETQ. For the CDR3, the DNA is TGCGCCAGCAGCTCCCAGGACACCGGGGAGCTGTTTTTT. This sequence encodes CASSSQDTGELFF.

This clone has just one count. The chain carries TRBV5-6 and TRBJ2-3; D not resolved. With 0 bases removed from V and 3 bases from J, the gap between germline ends came to 11 bases. This CDR3 has 15 amino acids. Germline-derived CDR1 and CDR2 are SGHDT and YYEEEE. The CDR3 loop reads CASSLVSLRTDTQYF. The CDR3 bases are TGTGCCAGCAGCTTGGTCTCCCTTAGGACAGATACGCAGTATTTT.

The rearrangement uses TRBV28 and TRBJ2-6; 9 positions agree with TRBD1. The V gene's germline CDR1 is MDHEN and CDR2 SYDVKM. The CDR3 sequence is 19 residues long. The J segment lost 1 base and the V segment lost 3 bases, leaving 10 bases of the junction unmatched. CDR3 in DNA: TGTGCCAGCAGTTTTCTGGCGGGACAGGGTCTTTCTGGGGCCAACGTCCTGACTTTC. Amino acid sequence: CASSFLAGQGLSGANVLTF.

The chain combines TRBV15 with TRBJ1-5; D is ambiguous. The germline CDR1 and CDR2 sequences are LNHNV and YYDKDF (reference sequence). Trimming left V 0 bases short and J 9 bases short, with 9 bases between. The CDR3 covers 13 residues. This CDR3 is CATSRDTGSPQHF. The CDR3 DNA sequence: TGTGCCACCAGCAGAGATACGGGCTCGCCCCAGCATTTT.

There are a few counts of this clone. The chain links TRBV18 to TRBJ1-5; D might be TRBD1 (5 bases). Trimming left V 3 bases short and J 6 bases short, with 9 bases between. The CDR3 spans 13 residues. The germline CDR1 and CDR2 sequences are KGHSH and LQKENI. CDR3 sequence: CASSPGLSQPQHF. CDR3 bases: TGTGCCAGCTCACCGGGACTGTCTCAGCCCCAGCATTTT.

This clone turned up a few times. V and J are TRBV2 and TRBJ1-5, with D possibly being TRBD1 (5 bases). The CDR3 totals 12 residues. Germline CDR1 is SNHLY and CDR2 is FYNNEI. V lost 6 bases and J 3 bases, leaving 6 bases between the germline ends. Here the CDR3 DNA reads TGTGCCAGCAGAGGGACCAATCAGCCCCAGCATTTT. Translating gives CASRGTNQPQHF.

The chain employs TRBV25-1 and TRBJ2-5; TRBD1 matches at 7 bases. V shed 4 bases, J shed 2 bases, and the junction held 13 bases outside the gene matches. CDR1 MGHDK and CDR2 SYGVNS come from the germline V gene. The CDR3 has 17 amino acids. CDR3 protein: CASSGPRRNRGQETQYF. In nucleotides, the CDR3 is TGTGCCAGCAGTGGCCCTCGGAGGAACAGGGGACAAGAGACCCAGTACTTC.

This clone was observed a handful of times. The chain carries TRBV29-1 and TRBJ1-1; possibly TRBD1 for D (6 bases). Germline CDR1 is SQVTM and CDR2 is ANQGSEA. This CDR3 is 12 amino acids long. Trimming pared 4 bases from V and 1 base from J, leaving 7 bases between. CDR3 in DNA: TGCAGCGTTGCCAGGGGGAACACTGAAGCTTTCTTT. Translation: CSVARGNTEAFF.

The chain is built from TRBV11-3 and TRBJ2-7; D is unresolved. The CDR3 sequence is 13 residues long. Trimming pared 2 bases from V and 3 bases from J, leaving 8 bases between. Germline CDR1 is SGHNT and CDR2 is YENEEA. CDR3 region: CASSLSFGYEQYF. The DNA for the CDR3 is TGTGCCAGCAGCTTATCATTCGGCTACGAGCAGTACTTC.

This clone appeared a few times. The chain employs TRBV19 and TRBJ2-7, with 10 bases matching TRBD1. The germline gives CDR1 LNHDA, CDR2 SQIVND (reference sequence). This CDR3 contains 14 residues. The junction had 8 bases not matched to a gene; V was cut back by 5 bases and J by 7 bases. In DNA, the CDR3 is TGTGCCAGTAGTCCTGGGACAGGGGTCGGGGAGCAGTACTTC. It translates to CASSPGTGVGEQYF.

The chain recombines TRBV28 with TRBJ2-5, with D perhaps matching TRBD1 or TRBD2 (9 bases each). CDR3 size: 15 residues. V was pared by 5 bases and J by 5 bases, with 18 bases between. CDR1 MDHEN and CDR2 SYDVKM come from the germline V gene. CDR3 region: CASSAQGAGGETQYF. The CDR3 DNA reads TGTGCCAGCAGTGCACAGGGGGCGGGAGGGGAGACCCAGTACTTC.

The chain is built from TRBV20-1 and TRBJ1-2; no clear D. Germline V gene data show CDR1 as DFQATT and CDR2 as SNEGSKA (reference sequence). This CDR3 comprises 11 residues. Trimming pared 5 bases from V and 6 bases from J, leaving 10 bases between. Here the CDR3 DNA reads TGCAGTGCTGGGGTCAGTGATGGCTACACCTTC. Protein: CSAGVSDGYTF.

The CDR3: CAWSVIRPQGETQYF. Written as DNA, the CDR3 is TGTGCCTGGAGTGTAATCCGGCCTCAGGGAGAGACCCAGTACTTC. The chain is built from TRBV30 and TRBJ2-5, with a possible D match to TRBD1 (5 bases). Germline lookup yields CDR1 GTSNPN and CDR2 SVGIG (reference sequence). The CDR3 covers 15 residues. The V and J ends lost 0 bases and 4 bases respectively, with 15 bases between them.

The CDR3 coding sequence is TGTGCCAGCACAGACAGGTTCGAGCAGTACTTC. Its translation: CASTDRFEQYF. The chain employs TRBV28 and TRBJ2-7; tentative D call: TRBD1 (6 bases). The ends were cut back, 7 bases at V and 6 bases at J, with 10 bases in the middle. The CDR3 totals 11 residues. The V gene's germline CDR1 is MDHEN and CDR2 SYDVKM.

This chain connects TRBV19 to TRBJ1-2; D unresolved. Trimming pared 4 bases from V and 3 bases from J, leaving 9 bases between. This CDR3 has 13 amino acids. Looked up from germline, CDR1 is LNHDA and CDR2 is SQIVND (reference sequence). The CDR3, as DNA: TGTGCCAGTAGTACCTTGGACCACTATGGCTACACCTTC. Translating it yields CASSTLDHYGYTF. Full variable domain (missing parts from reference TRBV19 and TRBJ1-2): DGGITQSPKYLFRKEGQNVTLSCEQNLNHDAMYWYRQDPGQGLRLIYYSQIVNDFQKGDIAEGYSVSREKKESFPLTVTSAQKNPTAFYLCASSTLDHYGYTFGSGTRLTVV.

The chain has TRBV7-2 and TRBJ1-1, with D uncertain. Looked up from germline, CDR1 is SGHTA and CDR2 is FQGNSA. The V and J ends lost 2 bases and 1 base respectively, with 8 bases between them. The CDR3 covers 14 residues. The CDR3 here is CASSLYQWNTEAFF. The DNA of the CDR3 is TGTGCCAGCAGCTTATACCAGTGGAACACTGAAGCTTTCTTT.

The rearrangement links TRBV30 to TRBJ2-7; 10 bases are shared with TRBD1. Unmatched junction bases numbered 8, after V lost 3 bases and J lost 6 bases. Germline V gene sequence: CDR1 GTSNPN, CDR2 SVGIG (reference sequence). This CDR3 contains 14 residues. CDR3 loop: CAWRRRDRGGEQYF. Written as DNA, the CDR3 is TGTGCCTGGAGGAGAAGGGACAGGGGAGGCGAGCAGTACTTC.

This clone has just a few counts. The chain combines TRBV6-5 with TRBJ1-2; D is undetermined. The V and J ends lost 2 bases and 4 bases respectively, with 5 bases between them. This CDR3 contains 12 residues. The germline gives CDR1 MNHEY, CDR2 SVGAGI. CDR3 region: CASSYRGYGYTF. The DNA for the CDR3 is TGTGCCAGCAGTTACCGAGGCTATGGCTACACCTTC.